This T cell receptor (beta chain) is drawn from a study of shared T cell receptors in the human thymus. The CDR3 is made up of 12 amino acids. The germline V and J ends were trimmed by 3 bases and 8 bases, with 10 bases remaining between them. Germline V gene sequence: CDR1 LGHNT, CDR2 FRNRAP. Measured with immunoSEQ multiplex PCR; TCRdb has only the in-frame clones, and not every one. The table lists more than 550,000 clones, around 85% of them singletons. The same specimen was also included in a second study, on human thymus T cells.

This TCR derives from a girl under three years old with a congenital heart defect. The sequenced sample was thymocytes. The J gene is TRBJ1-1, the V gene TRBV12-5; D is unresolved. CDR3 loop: CASGLRPREAFF. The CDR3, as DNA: TGTGCTAGTGGTTTAAGGCCCAGGGAAGCTTTCTTT.